This T cell receptor (beta chain) stems from a study of T cell responses to AZD1222 COVID-19 vaccine. Overall study: Second doses that came at about 4 or about 12 weeks were put together.

Sequencing was performed with immunoSEQ multiplex PCR; in TCRdb, only in-frame clones are kept and a portion is missing. The sample has 100,000 to 150,000 clones; more than 75% are singletons. Overall study findings and caveats: Researchers took repertoire samples only after the peak T cell response had come.

As for this clone: Its antigen is unknown.

The germline V gene has CDR1 LNHDA and CDR2 SQIVND (reference sequence). The CDR3 totals 13 residues. Trimming removed 10 bases at V and 4 bases at J, with 13 bases between. This TCR was sampled from an adult in good health. The sequencing used peripheral blood, collected on day 0 of AZD1222 vaccination. The genes are TRBV19 and TRBJ1-4; D uncertain. The CDR3 sequence: CATQRRINEKLFF. As DNA, the CDR3 is TGTGCCACCCAACGCCGTATTAATGAAAAACTGTTTTTT.